This T cell receptor (beta chain) was sequenced for a study of human T cells and chemical hapten exposure. Study-wide background: Alopecia areata, totalis or universalis was found in mostly female patients.

This clonotype was found a few times. The time point here: patch test 1, 2 weeks after DPC sensitization. Regarding treatment: therapeutic diphenylcyclopropenone sensitization with weekly scalp DPC. TCRdb ran MiXCR on the RACE reads and lists one entry per CDR3 protein. The data contain fewer than 130,000 distinct CDR3 sequences, 9.5% to 12% of them singletons. The CDR3 sequence is 14 residues long. Trimming shortened V by 4 bases and J by 0 bases, and 9 bases separated the two germline ends. Germline CDR1 is MGHRA and CDR2 is YSYEKL. This chain links TRBV4-1 with TRBJ1-2; the D gene is possibly TRBD1 (5 bases). The TCR was taken from a middle-aged woman with alopecia areata. Some clones in this sample may be carry-over from other donors' samples. Material: whole blood, obtained in connection with sensitization to the hapten diphenylcyclopropenone (DPC). CDR3 bases: TGCGCCAGCAGCCCCTCAGGGACTAACTATGGCTACACCTTC. Protein: CASSPSGTNYGYTF.